These 2 T cell receptor beta chains came from one sample sequenced in a study of vaccination effects on CD4 cells after COVID-19. No antigen is known for these receptors. Pools of viral peptides were used by the ViraFEST assay to expand antigen-specific CD4+ T cells ahead of sequencing. With approximately 9 days of culture completed, CD4+ T cells were isolated. It was two doses of either the BNT162b2 or mRNA-1273 vaccine that participants received. Sequencing was performed with immunoSEQ multiplex PCR; in TCRdb, only in-frame clones are kept and a portion is missing. The table includes more than 50,000 clones, 76% detected once. Material: CD4+ T cells from PBMCs cultured with HCoV-OC43 spike peptides, obtained after COVID-19 vaccination. Documented subset: HCoV-OC43 spike overlapping peptide pool stimulation. The origin of the receptors is a human donor who received a COVID-19 vaccine.

V is TRBV2 and J is TRBJ2-7, with D perhaps given as TRBD1 or TRBD2 (5 bases each). This CDR3 spans 15 amino acids. Between the trimmed V and J ends, which lost 5 bases and 2 bases, there was a span of 16 bases. Germline V CDR1 and CDR2: SNHLY, FYNNEI. The CDR3 is CASSPPGTLTYEQYV. The CDR3 DNA follows: TGTGCCAGCAGTCCTCCAGGGACCTTAACCTACGAGCAGTACGTC.

V and J are TRBV6-4 and TRBJ2-1, with 11 bases that match TRBD2. After removal of 0 bases from V and 4 bases from J, the junction contained 5 bases not matched to a gene. CDR3 size: 17 residues. Germline CDR1 MRHNA, CDR2 SNTAGT. CDR3 region: CASSDSPGTSGYNEQFF. Here the CDR3 DNA reads TGTGCCAGCAGTGACTCTCCCGGGACTAGCGGTTACAATGAGCAGTTCTTC.